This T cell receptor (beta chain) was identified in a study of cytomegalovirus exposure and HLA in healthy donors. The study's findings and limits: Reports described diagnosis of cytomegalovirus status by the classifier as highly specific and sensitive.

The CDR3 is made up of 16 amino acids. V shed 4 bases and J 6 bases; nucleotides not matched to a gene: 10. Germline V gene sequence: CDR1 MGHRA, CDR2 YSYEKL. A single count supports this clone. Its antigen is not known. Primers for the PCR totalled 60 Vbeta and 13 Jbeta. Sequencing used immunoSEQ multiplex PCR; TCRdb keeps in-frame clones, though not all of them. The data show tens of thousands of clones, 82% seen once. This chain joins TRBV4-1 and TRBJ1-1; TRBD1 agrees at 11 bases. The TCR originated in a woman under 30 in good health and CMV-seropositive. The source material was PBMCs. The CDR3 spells CASSPGQGALGPEAFF. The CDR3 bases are TGCGCCAGCAGCCCCGGACAGGGGGCGTTGGGACCTGAAGCTTTCTTT.